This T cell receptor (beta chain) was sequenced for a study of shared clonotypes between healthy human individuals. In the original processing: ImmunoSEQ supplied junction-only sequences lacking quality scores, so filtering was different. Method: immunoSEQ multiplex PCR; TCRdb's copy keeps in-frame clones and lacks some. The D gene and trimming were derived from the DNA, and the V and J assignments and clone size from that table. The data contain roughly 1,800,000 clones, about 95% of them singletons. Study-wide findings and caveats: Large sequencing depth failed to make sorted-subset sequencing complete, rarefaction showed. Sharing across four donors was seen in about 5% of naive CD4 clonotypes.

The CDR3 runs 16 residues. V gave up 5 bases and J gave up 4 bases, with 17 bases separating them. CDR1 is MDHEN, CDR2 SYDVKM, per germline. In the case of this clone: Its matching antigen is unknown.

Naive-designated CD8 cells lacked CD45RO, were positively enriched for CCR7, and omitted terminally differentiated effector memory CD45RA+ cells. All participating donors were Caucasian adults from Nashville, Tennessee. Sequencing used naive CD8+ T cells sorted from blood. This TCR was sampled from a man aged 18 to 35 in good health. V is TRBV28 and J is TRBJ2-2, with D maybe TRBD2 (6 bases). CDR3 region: CASSVGTHDITGELFF. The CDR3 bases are TGTGCCAGCAGTGTCGGGACTCACGATATCACCGGGGAGCTGTTTTTT.